This TCR beta chain appears in the sequencing data of a study of T cells in Graves' hyperthyroidism and ophthalmopathy. Findings and caveats of the study: The blood repertoire included most of the expanded thyroid clonotypes above 0.001.

J gave up 4 bases and V 3 bases, and 7 bases lay outside the gene matches. CDR3 length: 15 residues. Germline V gene data show CDR1 as KGHSH and CDR2 as LQKENI. Turning to this clonotype: Its target is not known.

Thyroid ultrasound and orbital computed tomography, with clinical symptoms and serum thyroxine and TRAb, informed diagnoses. There were TCR beta CDR3 regions amplified from RNA transcripts. Primed by the HTBI set, a first-round RT-PCR was run on the TCR CDR3. TCRdb passed the multiplex PCR reads through MiXCR, listing each CDR3 protein once. The data hold around 340,000 distinct CDR3 sequences, with around 16% observed a single time. The sequencing sample was made of blood. The TCR sequence derives from a man aged 25 to 40 with Graves' hyperthyroidism. The V call is TRBV18, the J call TRBJ2-7; 9 bases match TRBD1. The CDR3 bases are TGTGCCAGCTCACCTCAAGGGACAGGGAGGTACGAGCAGTACTTC. This translates into CASSPQGTGRYEQYF.